The rows below give T cell receptor beta chains drawn from one sample of a study of metastatic and nonmetastatic thyroid tumors. MiXCR was used by TCRdb to re-call the PCR reads. This table has 8,000 to 9,000 clones, around 30% appearing once. The sequencing sample was made of adjacent normal tissue. The receptors were gathered from a female donor with papillary thyroid cancer or a benign thyroid nodule (not recorded which). Some clones in this sample may be carry-over from other donors' samples. Each CDR3 is given with its conserved first and last residue. The order of the fields is J gene, V gene, D gene, CDR3 length, clone size, CDR3 protein, CDR3 DNA. D genes are given only for firm matches. Clone size is given for some rows only: seen once, a few or many times, or a class if the clone is expanded.

j_gene: TRBJ1-1
v_gene: TRBV7-3
d_gene: -
len: 16
abundance: -
CDR3aa: CASSTESWGHDTEAFF
CDR3nt: TGTGCCAGCAGCACCGAATCTTGGGGGCATGACACTGAAGCTTTCTTT

j_gene: TRBJ1-5
v_gene: TRBV5-1
d_gene: -
len: 15
abundance: once
CDR3aa: CASSLGGSVSQPQHF
CDR3nt: TGCGCCAGCAGCTTGGGAGGTTCGGTTTCTCAGCCCCAGCATTTT

j_gene: TRBJ1-4
v_gene: TRBV11-1
d_gene: TRBD1
len: 18
abundance: -
CDR3aa: CASSYTGGRSATNEKLFF
CDR3nt: TGTGCCAGCAGCTACACAGGGGGCCGGAGTGCTACTAATGAAAAACTGTTTTTT

j_gene: TRBJ2-2
v_gene: TRBV5-4
d_gene: -
len: 15
abundance: -
CDR3aa: CASSQSGPQTGELFF
CDR3nt: TGTGCCAGCAGCCAGAGCGGGCCACAAACCGGGGAGCTGTTTTTT

j_gene: TRBJ1-4
v_gene: TRBV12-3/TRBV12-4
d_gene: TRBD1
len: 14
abundance: -
CDR3aa: CASRNPTGNEKLFF
CDR3nt: TGTGCCAGCAGGAACCCGACAGGGAATGAAAAACTGTTTTTT

j_gene: TRBJ2-2
v_gene: TRBV7-3
d_gene: TRBD2
len: 17
abundance: medium-sized
CDR3aa: CASSPRAGLADSGELFF
CDR3nt: TGTGCCAGCAGCCCCCGGGCCGGACTAGCGGATTCCGGGGAGCTGTTTTTT

j_gene: TRBJ2-3
v_gene: TRBV7-2
d_gene: -
len: 13
abundance: -
CDR3aa: CASSLNPGRQQYF
CDR3nt: TGTGCCAGCAGCCTTAATCCGGGACGACAGCAGTATTTT

j_gene: TRBJ2-6
v_gene: TRBV28
d_gene: -
len: 13
abundance: medium-sized
CDR3aa: CAHRAAGANVLTF
CDR3nt: TGTGCCCACAGGGCGGCTGGGGCCAACGTCCTGACTTTC

j_gene: TRBJ2-7
v_gene: TRBV28
d_gene: TRBD2
len: 13
abundance: medium-sized
CDR3aa: CASSSRDYYEQYF
CDR3nt: TGTGCCAGCAGCTCCAGGGACTACTACGAGCAGTACTTC

j_gene: TRBJ2-5
v_gene: TRBV9
d_gene: TRBD2
len: 14
abundance: -
CDR3aa: CASSESSGQETQYF
CDR3nt: TGTGCCAGCAGCGAATCTAGCGGCCAAGAGACCCAGTACTTC

j_gene: TRBJ2-3
v_gene: TRBV12-3/TRBV12-4
d_gene: TRBD2
len: 17
abundance: -
CDR3aa: CASRHGLAGVGTDTQYF
CDR3nt: TGTGCCAGCAGGCACGGACTAGCTGGTGTCGGCACAGATACGCAGTATTTT

j_gene: TRBJ2-7
v_gene: TRBV11-2
d_gene: TRBD2
len: 16
abundance: medium-sized
CDR3aa: CASSLEESSGSYEQYF
CDR3nt: TGTGCCAGCAGCTTAGAGGAGTCTAGCGGGAGTTACGAGCAGTACTTC

j_gene: TRBJ2-1
v_gene: TRBV7-2
d_gene: TRBD2
len: 14
abundance: -
CDR3aa: CAITRRLAGYEQFF
CDR3nt: TGTGCCATCACACGCAGACTAGCGGGATATGAGCAGTTCTTC

j_gene: TRBJ2-3
v_gene: TRBV5-1
d_gene: -
len: 14
abundance: -
CDR3aa: CASSRATSTDTQYF
CDR3nt: TGCGCCAGCAGTCGGGCCACTAGCACAGATACGCAGTATTTT

j_gene: TRBJ1-6
v_gene: TRBV6-1
d_gene: -
len: 16
abundance: few
CDR3aa: CASRAAQVLTNSPLHF
CDR3nt: TGTGCCAGCAGGGCCGCCCAGGTCCTAACTAATTCACCCCTCCACTTT

j_gene: TRBJ2-1
v_gene: TRBV20-1
d_gene: -
len: 16
abundance: -
CDR3aa: CSARAFVGESFDEQFF
CDR3nt: TGCAGTGCTAGAGCCTTCGTAGGGGAGAGTTTTGATGAGCAGTTCTTC